The clone carrying this TCR beta chain came up many times. The sample originates from a study of early T cells in non-severe SARS-CoV-2 infection. Study background: Chains stayed unpaired after sequencing of bulk RNA from unsorted whole blood.

The CDR3 covers 14 residues. Per the germline V gene, CDR1 is SQVTM and CDR2 is ANQGSEA. V was pared by 4 bases and J by 0 bases, with 10 bases between. Unique molecular identifiers tagged individual cDNA molecules. TCRdb re-derived calls from the 5' RACE reads in MiXCR, one entry per CDR3 protein. Among nearly 60,000 distinct CDR3 sequences listed, roughly an eighth were seen once. V is TRBV29-1 and J is TRBJ1-5; D is possibly TRBD1 (5 bases). The sequence derives from an adult who was a healthcare worker with PCR-confirmed SARS-CoV-2 infection or an uninfected control (not recorded which). The sample consisted of whole blood. The CDR3 DNA follows: TGCAGCGTTGGTGGGGGAACTAGCAATCAGCCCCAGCATTTT. Protein: CSVGGGTSNQPQHF.